Listed below are T cell receptor beta chains from one sample, sequenced in a study of T cells in localized non-small cell lung cancer. Assay: immunoSEQ multiplex PCR; the TCRdb copy retains only in-frame clones and omits some. Of some 50,000 clones in the sample, around 90% were seen once. Material: PBMCs, obtained before any cancer treatment. Source of these receptors: a female donor with stage II lung adenocarcinoma. Both conserved end residues are part of each CDR3.

CDR3: CASSVDRGATNEKLFF
V: TRBV25-1
length: 16
J: TRBJ1-4

CDR3: CASMAREGEKLFF
V: TRBV2
length: 13
J: TRBJ1-4

CDR3: CASSLGATGELFF
V: TRBV11-1
length: 13
J: TRBJ2-2

CDR3: CASSPGIQTNEKLFF
V: TRBV18
length: 15
J: TRBJ1-4

CDR3: CASSEAGVGTEAFF
V: TRBV2
length: 14
J: TRBJ1-1

CDR3: CASSLGGFNQPQHF
V: TRBV7-8
length: 14
J: TRBJ1-5

CDR3: CASSKGDGLYEQYF
V: TRBV6-5
length: 14
J: TRBJ2-7

CDR3: CASSPRDRLSYEQYF
V: TRBV4-1
length: 15
J: TRBJ2-7

CDR3: CAIRPGRSGDTDTQYF
V: TRBV10-3
length: 16
J: TRBJ2-3

CDR3: CASSPRTGKAGTIYF
V: TRBV7-2
length: 15
J: TRBJ1-3

CDR3: CASSLYGAGYGYTF
V: TRBV5-8
length: 14
J: TRBJ1-2

CDR3: CASSLRWGGPREQFF
V: TRBV7-6
length: 15
J: TRBJ2-1

CDR3: CASSLGDRGNEQFF
V: TRBV5-1
length: 14
J: TRBJ2-1

CDR3: CASSPPEGYEQYF
V: TRBV18
length: 13
J: TRBJ2-7

CDR3: CASSKLGADTGELFF
V: TRBV7-2
length: 15
J: TRBJ2-2

CDR3: CASRSRGRYTEAFF
V: TRBV6-5
length: 14
J: TRBJ1-1

CDR3: CASSVEGSGYTF
V: TRBV9
length: 12
J: TRBJ1-2

CDR3: CASTLRGAGQYF
V: TRBV2
length: 12
J: TRBJ2-3

CDR3: CASSFSGVLNTEAFF
V: TRBV5-8
length: 15
J: TRBJ1-1

CDR3: CASTTGSVPYNEQFF
V: TRBV5-1
length: 15
J: TRBJ2-1

CDR3: CASRGDRAGYNEQFF
V: TRBV6-1
length: 15
J: TRBJ2-1

CDR3: CASSFQPNEKLFF
V: TRBV27
length: 13
J: TRBJ1-4

CDR3: CASSRDRGGFGYTF
V: TRBV6-5
length: 14
J: TRBJ1-2

CDR3: CASSPTGTMNTEAFF
V: TRBV5-4
length: 15
J: TRBJ1-1

CDR3: CASSFFGGTQYF
V: TRBV27
length: 12
J: TRBJ2-5

CDR3: CASSQKHGGQSSNQPQHF
V: TRBV4-1
length: 18
J: TRBJ1-5

CDR3: CASSLTIGLEAFF
V: TRBV7-3
length: 13
J: TRBJ1-1